This T cell receptor beta chain is drawn from a study of shared clonotypes between healthy human individuals (dated by TCRdb to 2020 to 2022). With respect to the entire study: The cohort included a few men and a couple of women between 18 and 49 years of age. Per donor, leukapheresis produced somewhere between about 0.85 and 10 billion PBMCs. Libraries were prepared and TCR repertoires were sequenced by different laboratories using diverse techniques, in order to increase sequencing depth and limit assay-specific biases. To estimate repertoire size and how much clonotype sharing occurs between individuals, the study deeply sequenced the blood TCR repertoires of 5 or 6 healthy adults.

The donors were healthy, HIV-negative adults with no recently reported acute infections or vaccinations. Every donor was a Caucasian adult living in Nashville, Tennessee, USA. In the unsorted samples, 70 million to 95 million PBMCs were counted, and genomic DNA was extracted using the QIAamp DNA Blood Mini kit. Blood was collected by leukapheresis, and PBMCs were isolated by Ficoll-Histopaque density gradient centrifugation and then cryopreserved in liquid nitrogen vapor phase. A word on this clone: Its specific antigen is unknown. There are no base qualities to consult, and no much larger clone falls within one base.

Using the deep immunoSEQ assay, TCR CDR3 regions were amplified from genomic DNA by multiplex PCR. Extracted genomic DNA from each cell subset was spread evenly across all wells of several immunoSEQ 96-well plates, with each plate serving as a replicate. Each replicate PCR for unsorted PBMC received 250 to 300 ng genomic DNA, equal to 25,000 to 35,000 T cell genomes. Genomic DNA from unsorted PBMC was sequenced over ten immunoSEQ deep assay plates. Purified libraries were measured with a Qubit 3.0 fluorometer, size-checked on a Bioanalyzer 2100, and measured again with the KAPA Library Quantification kit. Every immunoSEQ 96-well plate was sequenced on a dedicated single-read 150-cycle Illumina NextSeq 550 flow cell. In the original analysis: The immunoSEQ output contained only junctional sequences without quality scores, so filtering could not match that applied to full-length reads. To assign V/J genes and CDR3, sequences were annotated against IMGT germline references using PyIR, a Python wrapper for IgBLAST v1.9. Reads with weak V/J assignments (E-value above 1e-6), missing CDR3, stop codons, out-of-frame junctions, or ambiguous translated residues were removed. V3J clonotypes were defined as sequences sharing the same inferred V gene, J gene, and CDR3 amino acid sequence. Percentage overlap between repertoires was computed as shared unique clonotypes divided by the size of the smaller repertoire. RTK rarefaction, the Chao1 estimator, and Recon v2.1 estimates of unobserved clonotypes were used to assess repertoire richness. TCRdb carries this immuneACCESS record with in-frame sequences only. Its versions omit some clonotypes, under half of them owing to an unresolved V gene in the studies checked, with the rest unexplained. D and trimming were read from the DNA, whereas the V and J calls and clone size are those reported in that table. The sample data list under 600,000 clones, and roughly four fifths of these were observed just once. The ten most abundant clones make up around 12% of the sample.

From cysteine to phenylalanine, the CDR3 is 14 amino acids long. Only CDR3 DNA is held: 42 bases, read in frame from base 1. V loses 4 bases of germline sequence and J loses 0 bases, and the interval between the two ends is 9 bases. For CDR1 and CDR2, the germline V gene (reference sequence) lists PRHDT and FYEKMQ. The full study reports these points: Pairwise subsampling indicated that sequencing depth was expected to affect the degree of clonotype sharing among donors. The small number of donors limited the genetic and exposure-history diversity represented. Sampling was restricted to blood, and TCR repertoires in tissues likely differ from the TCR repertoires found in blood.

The rearranged segments are TRBV13 and TRBJ1-2; no D gene call is confident. Sequenced material: PBMCs. The TCR originated in a woman aged 40 to 49 in good health. Some clones in this sample may be carry-over from other donors' samples. The sequenced DNA: TGTGCCAGCAGCTCAGACATAACTAACTATGGCTACACCTTC. Translated, this is CASSSDITNYGYTF.